This TCR beta chain stems from a study of T cell repertoires in cytomegalovirus infection. TCRdb re-derived calls from the reads in MiXCR, one entry per CDR3 protein. The data contain hundreds of thousands of distinct CDR3 sequences, 35% of them singletons. Overall study findings and caveats: CMV carriers having the relevant HLA were flagged by cumulative public TCR beta family frequency.

This clonotype was picked up many times. The antigen is not known. Per germline, CDR1 MNHNS and CDR2 SASEGT. The junction had 2 bases not matched to a gene; V was cut back by 2 bases and J by 0 bases. This CDR3 is built from 16 residues. Specimen: PBMCs. The sequence was collected from a human donor in good health (CMV status not recorded). Some clones in this sample may be carry-over from other donors' samples. The genes are TRBV6-1 and TRBJ2-1; TRBD2 matches at 9 bases. The chain's CDR3 is CASSELTSGSYNEQFF. The CDR3 bases are TGTGCCAGCAGTGAATTGACTAGCGGCTCCTACAATGAGCAGTTCTTC.